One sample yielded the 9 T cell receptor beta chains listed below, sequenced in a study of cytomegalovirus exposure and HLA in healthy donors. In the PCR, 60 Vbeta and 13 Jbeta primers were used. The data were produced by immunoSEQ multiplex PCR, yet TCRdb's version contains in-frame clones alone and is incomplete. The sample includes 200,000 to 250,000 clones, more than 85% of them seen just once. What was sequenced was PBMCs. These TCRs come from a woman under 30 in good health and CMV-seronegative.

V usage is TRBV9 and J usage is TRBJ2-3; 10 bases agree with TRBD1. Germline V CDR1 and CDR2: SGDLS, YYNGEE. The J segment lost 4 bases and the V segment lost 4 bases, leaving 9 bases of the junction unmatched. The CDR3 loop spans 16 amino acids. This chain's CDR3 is CASSPQTGGASDTQYF. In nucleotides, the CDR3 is TGTGCCAGCAGCCCCCAGACAGGGGGCGCGTCAGATACGCAGTATTTT.

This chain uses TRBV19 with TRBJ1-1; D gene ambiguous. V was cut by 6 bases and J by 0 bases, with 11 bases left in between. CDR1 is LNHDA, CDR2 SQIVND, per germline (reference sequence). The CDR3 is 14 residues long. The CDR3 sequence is CASSKVTLNTEAFF. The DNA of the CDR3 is TGTGCCAGTAGCAAAGTGACACTGAACACTGAAGCTTTCTTT.

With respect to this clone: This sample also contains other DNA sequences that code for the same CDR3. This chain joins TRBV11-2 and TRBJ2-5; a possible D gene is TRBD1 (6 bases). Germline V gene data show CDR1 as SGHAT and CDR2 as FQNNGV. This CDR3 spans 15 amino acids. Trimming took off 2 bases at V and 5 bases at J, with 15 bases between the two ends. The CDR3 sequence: CASSLSSGGVETQYF. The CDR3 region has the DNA TGTGCCAGCAGCTTATCCTCTGGGGGCGTGGAGACCCAGTACTTC.

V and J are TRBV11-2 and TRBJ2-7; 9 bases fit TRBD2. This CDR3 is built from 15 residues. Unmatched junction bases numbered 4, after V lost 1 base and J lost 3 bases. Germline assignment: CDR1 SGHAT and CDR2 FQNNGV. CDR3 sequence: CASSLGLAELYEQYF. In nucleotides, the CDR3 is TGTGCCAGCAGCTTAGGACTAGCGGAACTCTACGAGCAGTACTTC.

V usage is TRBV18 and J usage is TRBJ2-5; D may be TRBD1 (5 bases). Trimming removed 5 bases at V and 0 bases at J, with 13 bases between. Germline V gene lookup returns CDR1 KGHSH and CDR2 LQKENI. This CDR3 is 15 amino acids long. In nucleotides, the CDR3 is TGTGCCAGCTCAGAACTAACAGGTGACCAAGAGACCCAGTACTTC. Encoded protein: CASSELTGDQETQYF.

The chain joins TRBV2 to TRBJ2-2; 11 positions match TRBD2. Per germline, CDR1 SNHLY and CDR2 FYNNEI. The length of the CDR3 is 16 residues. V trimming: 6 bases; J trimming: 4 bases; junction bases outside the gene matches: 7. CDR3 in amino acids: CASRELAGGGTGELFF. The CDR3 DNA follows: TGTGCCAGCAGAGAGCTAGCGGGAGGCGGCACCGGGGAGCTGTTTTTT.

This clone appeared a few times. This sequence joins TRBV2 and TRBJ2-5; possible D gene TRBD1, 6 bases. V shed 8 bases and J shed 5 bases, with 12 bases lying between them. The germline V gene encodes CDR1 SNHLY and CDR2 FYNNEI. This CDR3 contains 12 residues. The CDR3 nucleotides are TGTGCCAGCCAGGGGAGTGGGGAGACCCAGTACTTC. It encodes CASQGSGETQYF.

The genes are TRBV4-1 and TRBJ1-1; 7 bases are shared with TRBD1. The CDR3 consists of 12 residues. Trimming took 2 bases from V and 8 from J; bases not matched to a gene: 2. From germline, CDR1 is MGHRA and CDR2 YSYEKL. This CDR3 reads CASSQMTGEAFF. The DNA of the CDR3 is TGCGCCAGCAGCCAAATGACAGGGGAAGCTTTCTTT.

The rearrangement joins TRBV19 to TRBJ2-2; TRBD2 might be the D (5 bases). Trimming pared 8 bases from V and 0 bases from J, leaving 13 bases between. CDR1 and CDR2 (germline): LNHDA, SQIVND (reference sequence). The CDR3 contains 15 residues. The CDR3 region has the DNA TGTGCCAGTTCGTCGGGAAGTACGAACACCGGGGAGCTGTTTTTT. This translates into CASSSGSTNTGELFF. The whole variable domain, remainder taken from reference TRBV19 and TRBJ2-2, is DGGITQSPKYLFRKEGQNVTLSCEQNLNHDAMYWYRQDPGQGLRLIYYSQIVNDFQKGDIAEGYSVSREKKESFPLTVTSAQKNPTAFYLCASSSGSTNTGELFFGEGSRLTVL.